A selection of T cell receptor beta chains follows, all from one sample in a study of blood T cell repertoires in COVID-19. The method was immunoSEQ multiplex PCR; TCRdb's version includes in-frame clones alone and lacks a portion of them. Among 450,000 or so clones listed, about 90% were seen once. The specimen was peripheral blood. These receptors were obtained from a man aged 18 to 30 with COVID-19, enrolled during active disease. Both conserved end residues are part of each CDR3. A D gene is named only where the DNA matches it firmly.

CDR3	DNA	D	V	J
CARRPRGYNSPLHF	TGTGCCAGGCGGCCAAGGGGATATAATTCACCCCTCCACTTT	NA	TRBV14	TRBJ1-6
CASSPTRLAGGSSSYNEQFF	TGTGCCAGCAGTCCCACCCGACTAGCGGGGGGCTCAAGCTCCTACAATGAGCAGTTCTTC	TRBD2	TRBV28	TRBJ2-1
CASSQSRGDYGYTF	TGTGCCAGCAGCCAAAGCAGGGGAGACTATGGCTACACCTTC	NA	TRBV14	TRBJ1-2
CASCQGGSYNEQFF	TGTGCCAGCTGCCAAGGGGGCTCCTACAATGAGCAGTTCTTC	NA	TRBV6-5	TRBJ2-1
CSAAGGDTDTQYF	TGCAGCGCAGCAGGGGGCGACACAGATACGCAGTATTTT	TRBD1	TRBV29-1	TRBJ2-3
CASSLGAGPAKNIQYF	TGTGCCAGCAGCTTAGGAGCGGGCCCAGCCAAAAACATTCAGTACTTC	NA	TRBV11-2	TRBJ2-4
CAVAGDEETQYF	TGTGCCGTTGCGGGAGACGAAGAGACCCAGTACTTC	TRBD2	TRBV10-3	TRBJ2-5
CASSLPDGGYTF	TGTGCCAGCAGTCTCCCCGACGGGGGCTACACCTTC	NA	TRBV6-5	TRBJ1-2
CASSSSSDRGYGYTF	TGTGCCAGCAGCTCTTCCTCCGACAGGGGCTATGGCTACACCTTC	TRBD1	TRBV7-9	TRBJ1-2
CASSPVGGPLNQPQHF	TGTGCCAGCTCACCCGTCGGGGGGCCCCTCAATCAGCCCCAGCATTTT	NA	TRBV18	TRBJ1-5
CASSRDSNSPLHF	TGTGCCAGTAGCCGGGACAGTAATTCACCCCTCCACTTT	TRBD1	TRBV19	TRBJ1-6